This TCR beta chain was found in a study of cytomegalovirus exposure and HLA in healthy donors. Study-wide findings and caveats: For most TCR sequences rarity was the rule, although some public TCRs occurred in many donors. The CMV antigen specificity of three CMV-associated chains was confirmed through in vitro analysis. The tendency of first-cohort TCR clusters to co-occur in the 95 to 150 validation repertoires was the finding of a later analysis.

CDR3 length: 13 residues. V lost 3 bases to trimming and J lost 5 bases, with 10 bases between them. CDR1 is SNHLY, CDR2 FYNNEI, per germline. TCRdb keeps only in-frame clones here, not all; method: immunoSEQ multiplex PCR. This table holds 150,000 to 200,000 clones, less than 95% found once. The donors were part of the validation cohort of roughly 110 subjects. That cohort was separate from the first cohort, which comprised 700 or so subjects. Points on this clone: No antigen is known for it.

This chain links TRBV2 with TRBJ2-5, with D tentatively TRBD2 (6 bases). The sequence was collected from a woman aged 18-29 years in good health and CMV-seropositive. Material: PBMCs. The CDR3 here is CASSETRGETQYF. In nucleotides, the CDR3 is TGTGCCAGCAGTGAGACTAGAGGCGAGACCCAGTACTTC.